This record concerns one T cell receptor (beta chain) sequence. Its antigen remains unidentified. This sample stems from a study of long-term antiretroviral therapy in people with HIV. General study results and limits: No data were available on ART adherence, viral resistance or therapy changes. At every time point, clones expanded before ART dominated the repertoire.

The CDR3 spans 11 residues. The V gene's germline CDR1 is DFQATT and CDR2 SNEGSKA (reference sequence). Trimming took 6 bases from V and 6 from J, leaving 11 bases between them. Version v3.0 of the immunoSEQ assay was performed at survey level. Clones were sequenced by immunoSEQ multiplex PCR, and TCRdb holds only the in-frame ones, with some missing. The sample contains 25,000 to 30,000 clones, around 85% of which appear only once. The sample here was unsorted PBMCs, taken 4.7 to 5 years after starting antiretroviral therapy. The receptor's source is a man between 40 and 49 years old with HIV. This chain uses TRBV20-1 with TRBJ1-1; D gene ambiguous. The CDR3 is CSAQPEAEAFF. CDR3 nucleotide sequence: TGCAGTGCCCAGCCAGAGGCTGAAGCTTTCTTT.